Presented here are 21 T cell receptor beta chains from one specimen sequenced in a study of cytomegalovirus exposure and HLA in healthy donors. The PCR made use of 60 Vbeta and 13 Jbeta primers. Data came from immunoSEQ multiplex PCR; TCRdb stores just in-frame clones and leaves some out. The table shows some 130,000 clones, with 80% occurring only once. Sequenced sample: PBMCs. The receptors shown here come from a man aged 30-40 years in good health and CMV-seronegative.

V is TRBV19 and J is TRBJ2-7; perhaps TRBD1 as D (5 bases). CDR1 is LNHDA, CDR2 SQIVND, per germline (reference sequence). V was clipped by 3 bases and J by 3 bases, with 12 bases between them. This CDR3 region has 14 residues. The chain's CDR3 is CASSIATGNYEQYF. In nucleotides, the CDR3 is TGTGCCAGTAGTATCGCCACAGGAAACTACGAGCAGTACTTC.

The genes are TRBV10-1 and TRBJ2-7; perhaps TRBD2 as D (6 bases). Germline values: CDR1 WNHNN, CDR2 SYGVQD (reference sequence). CDR3 length: 15 residues. V lost 3 bases, J lost 7 bases, and 19 bases lay in between. The DNA for the CDR3 is TGCGCCAGCAGTGACAAGGGCGCGGGATCGGGTGAGCAGTACTTC. It encodes CASSDKGAGSGEQYF.

The chain links TRBV5-5 to TRBJ2-5; 8 positions agree with TRBD1. The CDR3 loop spans 14 amino acids. Trimming at V came to 2 bases and at J to 2 bases, leaving 2 bases not matched to a gene. Germline assignment: CDR1 SGHKS and CDR2 YYEKEE (reference sequence). In nucleotides, the CDR3 is TGTGCCAGCAGCTTTAGGACAGGGCAAGAGACCCAGTACTTC. It yields the protein CASSFRTGQETQYF.

As concerns this clone: An end of the junction does not agree with germline; a read error may underlie this. The gene calls are TRBV28 and TRBJ1-5; no definite D call. The CDR3 runs to 12 residues. The V gene's germline CDR1 is MDHEN and CDR2 SYDVKM. The CDR3: CASKVGGQPQNF. CDR3 nucleotide sequence: TGTGCCAGCAAAGTGGGAGGTCAGCCCCAGAATTTT.

This clone was seen only once. J is TRBJ1-6 and V is TRBV28; 9 nucleotides match TRBD1. The length of the CDR3 is 14 residues. Germline V CDR1 and CDR2: MDHEN, SYDVKM. Trimming at V came to 5 bases and at J to 9 bases, leaving 5 bases not matched to a gene. CDR3 in amino acids: CASSPDRGGSPLHF. CDR3 DNA sequence: TGTGCCAGCAGTCCGGACAGGGGCGGTTCACCCCTCCACTTT.

In its sample, this clone was seen once. This chain connects TRBV10-3 to TRBJ1-3; weak D call: TRBD1 (6 bases). CDR1 ENHRY and CDR2 SYGVKD come from the germline V gene. V was pared by 6 bases and J by 0 bases, with 12 bases between. The CDR3 has 15 residues. The CDR3 loop reads CAIRMDSLSGNTIYF. CDR3 sequence (DNA): TGTGCCATCAGGATGGACAGCCTCTCTGGAAACACCATATATTTT.

This chain links TRBV4-1 with TRBJ1-4; tentative D call: TRBD1 (5 bases). The length of the CDR3 is 17 residues. Germline V gives CDR1 MGHRA, CDR2 YSYEKL. The V gene lost 2 bases and the J gene lost 6 bases, with 19 bases spanning the gap. The CDR3 here is CASSQTSGGFVYEKLFF. The CDR3 DNA reads TGCGCCAGCAGCCAAACCTCTGGGGGGTTTGTTTATGAAAAACTGTTTTTT.

This chain links TRBV7-2 with TRBJ2-5; TRBD2 matches 9 bases. CDR1 SGHTA and CDR2 FQGNSA come from the germline V gene. This CDR3 region has 15 residues. The junction had 4 bases not matched to a gene; V was cut back by 1 base and J by 4 bases. The CDR3 bases are TGTGCCAGCAGCTTAGTCAGCGGGAGGACAGAGACCCAGTACTTC. This codes for CASSLVSGRTETQYF.

This clone was seen a single time. V gene TRBV5-8 combines with J gene TRBJ1-6; weak D call: TRBD1 (6 bases). V lost 3 bases, J lost 11 bases, and 15 bases lay in between. The CDR3 contains 14 residues. The germline V gene has CDR1 SGHTS and CDR2 YDEGEE. The CDR3 coding sequence is TGTGCCAGCAGCTGGGGGGGGCCTAGTGCACCCCTCCACTTT. Translation gives CASSWGGPSAPLHF.

V and J are TRBV28 and TRBJ2-7; 7 bases line up with TRBD1. Unmatched junction bases numbered 9, after V lost 5 bases and J lost 5 bases. CDR3 length: 14 amino acids. Per the germline V gene, CDR1 is MDHEN and CDR2 is SYDVKM. The CDR3 DNA reads as TGTGCCAGCAGTCGCCCGACAGGGTTCGACGAGCAGTACTTC. This translates into CASSRPTGFDEQYF.

This chain joins TRBV27 and TRBJ2-7; the match to TRBD1 covers 8 bases. Germline lookup yields CDR1 MNHEY and CDR2 SMNVEV (reference sequence). The CDR3 length is 13 residues. With 6 bases clipped from V and 6 bases from J, the junction kept 7 bases outside the gene matches. The CDR3 loop reads CASSRDRGGEQYF. The CDR3 nucleotides are TGTGCCAGCAGCCGCGACAGGGGCGGCGAGCAGTACTTC.

The chain carries TRBV7-9 and TRBJ2-1; 9 positions match TRBD2. The V and J ends lost 2 bases and 5 bases, in that order; junction bases with no gene match: 16. The CDR3 totals 19 residues. Germline V gene sequence: CDR1 SEHNR, CDR2 FQNEAQ (reference sequence). CDR3 residues: CASSLFVTSGPFGDNEQFF. The DNA for the CDR3 is TGTGCCAGCAGCTTATTCGTAACTAGCGGGCCCTTCGGGGACAATGAGCAGTTCTTC.

The rearrangement links TRBV5-6 to TRBJ1-2; D is perhaps TRBD1 (5 bases). The germline V gene encodes CDR1 SGHDT and CDR2 YYEEEE. This CDR3 is 16 amino acids long. Trimming took 0 bases from V and 4 from J, leaving 16 bases between them. The CDR3: CASSLGRQGVFYGYTF. The DNA of the CDR3 is TGTGCCAGCAGCTTGGGCCGGCAGGGTGTTTTCTATGGCTACACCTTC.

This sequence joins TRBV12-5 and TRBJ1-4; 12 positions match TRBD1. The CDR3 covers 17 residues. Germline V gives CDR1 LGHNT, CDR2 FRNRAP. The junction had 10 bases not matched to a gene; V was cut back by 4 bases and J by 7 bases. CDR3 in amino acids: CASGYTAGTGGGEKLFF. CDR3 sequence (DNA): TGTGCTAGTGGTTATACAGCCGGGACAGGGGGCGGTGAAAAACTGTTTTTT.

This chain connects TRBV25-1 to TRBJ2-3, with 9 bases identical to TRBD2. The CDR3 runs 16 residues. Trimming took 1 base from V and 5 from J; bases not matched to a gene: 7. The germline CDR1 and CDR2 sequences are MGHDK and SYGVNS. The CDR3 nucleotides are TGTGCCAGCAGTGAATGGTCCCCTAGCGGGAAAGATACGCAGTATTTT. The encoded protein is CASSEWSPSGKDTQYF.

In DNA, the CDR3 is TGTGCCAGCAGCTCCCGCGTGTCGGGAGGTTACGAGCAGTACTTC. This codes for CASSSRVSGGYEQYF. The chain couples TRBV7-6 to TRBJ2-7, with 7 bases aligning to TRBD2. Looked up from germline, CDR1 is SGHVS and CDR2 is FNYEAQ. The junction had 10 bases not matched to a gene; V was cut back by 4 bases and J by 4 bases. The CDR3 extends over 15 amino acids.

The V and J genes are TRBV10-3 and TRBJ2-3, with 9 bases matching TRBD2. The germline CDR1 and CDR2 sequences are ENHRY and SYGVKD. J lost 0 bases, V lost 3 bases, and 4 bases had no gene match. This CDR3 is 16 amino acids long. CDR3 sequence (DNA): TGTGCCATCAGTGATGCTCTAGCGGGGAGCACAGATACGCAGTATTTT. This translates into CAISDALAGSTDTQYF.

This clone was detected only a few times. This sequence joins TRBV5-6 and TRBJ2-7; D remains unclear. Germline V gene data show CDR1 as SGHDT and CDR2 as YYEEEE. V lost 1 base and J lost 1, with 15 bases in between. The CDR3 extends over 16 amino acids. CDR3 region: CASSLWPSSFSYEQYF. CDR3 bases: TGTGCCAGCAGCTTGTGGCCGTCTAGTTTTTCCTACGAGCAGTACTTC. Full variable domain (remainder filled in from reference TRBV5-6 and TRBJ2-7): DAGVTQSPTHLIKTRGQQVTLRCSPKSGHDTVSWYQQALGQGPQFIFQYYEEEERQRGNFPDRFSGHQFPNYSSELNVNALLLGDSALYLCASSLWPSSFSYEQYFGPGTRLTVT.

The genes are TRBV4-3 and TRBJ2-3; D may be TRBD2 (6 bases). This CDR3 spans 17 amino acids. Trimming left V 5 bases short and J 4 bases short, with 22 bases between. CDR1 and CDR2 (germline): LGHNA, YSLEER. The DNA of the CDR3 is TGCGCCAGCAGCACCCGGGCTAGCCGGTGGGACTCAGATACGCAGTATTTT. As protein: CASSTRASRWDSDTQYF.

The rearrangement links TRBV2 to TRBJ2-7; tentative D call: TRBD2 (6 bases). There are 16 residues in the CDR3. The ends were cut back, 0 bases at V and 3 bases at J, with 15 bases in the middle. Germline values: CDR1 SNHLY, CDR2 FYNNEI. The CDR3 DNA follows: TGTGCCAGCAGTGAAGCGCTGGGGCAGGGAGGCTACGAGCAGTACTTC. Translated, it gives CASSEALGQGGYEQYF.

Only one count was recorded for this clone. The chain couples TRBV11-2 to TRBJ1-1, with D unresolved. The CDR3 consists of 12 residues. The germline V gene has CDR1 SGHAT and CDR2 FQNNGV. With 7 bases removed from V and 7 bases from J, the gap between germline ends came to 13 bases. In nucleotides, the CDR3 is TGTGCCAGCAACGAACTCGGTTATGAAGCTTTCTTT. This codes for CASNELGYEAFF.